Listed below are T cell receptor beta chains from one sample, sequenced in a study of T cell responses to AZD1222 COVID-19 vaccine. Repertoires were generated with immunoSEQ multiplex PCR, while TCRdb's copy carries only in-frame clones and drops some. The repertoire holds about 81,000 clones, about nine tenths seen once, with around a tenth in the top ten. Here the sequenced sample was peripheral blood, taken 28 days after the second AZD1222 dose. These receptors originate from an adult who received the AZD1222 COVID-19 vaccine. Both conserved end residues are part of each CDR3. The D gene is left open where the match is weak. Rows give clone size only sometimes, using once, few, many, or a class for an expanded clone.

d_gene,v_gene,abundance,j_gene,CDR3nt,CDR3aa
-,TRBV27,once,TRBJ1-1,TGTGCCAGCAGTTTATTGGGAGGCACTGAAGCTTTCTTT,CASSLLGGTEAFF
-,TRBV5-1,once,TRBJ1-6,TGCGCCAGCAGTTCTGGCGGAATTAATTCACCCCTCCACTTT,CASSSGGINSPLHF
TRBD1,TRBV28,-,TRBJ1-2,TGTGCCAGCAGTTTTTCCGGACAGGGGGGCTACACCTTC,CASSFSGQGGYTF
-,TRBV28,-,TRBJ2-3,TGTGCCAGCAGTTCCCTGGGAGATACGCAGTATTTT,CASSSLGDTQYF
-,TRBV2,-,TRBJ1-3,TGTGCCAGGACTACTGACAAGTTGCCTGGAAACACCATATATTTT,CARTTDKLPGNTIYF
TRBD1,TRBV23-1,-,TRBJ2-1,TGCGCCAGCAGTCAACCCAGGGGGCCCTCCTACAATGAGCAGTTCTTC,CASSQPRGPSYNEQFF
-,TRBV5-1,-,TRBJ1-1,TGCGCCAGCAGCTTGGGGCCGCCGAACACTGAAGCTTTCTTT,CASSLGPPNTEAFF
TRBD2,TRBV7-3,-,TRBJ2-2,TGTGCCAGCAGCTTAGTCCAGGGGAGCGGGAGTGCGGGGGAGCTGTTTTTT,CASSLVQGSGSAGELFF
-,TRBV6-4,-,TRBJ2-3,TGTGCCAGCAGTGAGGGGGCTAGCACAGATACGCAGTATTTT,CASSEGASTDTQYF
-,TRBV20-1,-,TRBJ1-1,TGCAGTGCTAGTTCGCCAGGCCCCACTGAAGCTTTCTTT,CSASSPGPTEAFF
TRBD1,TRBV14,-,TRBJ1-5,TGTGCCAGCAGCCAGGGGACAGTTATCAGCCCCCAGCATTTT,CASSQGTVISPQHF
-,TRBV11-1,-,TRBJ2-1,TGTGCCAGCAGCCCCGAACCAGGCTCCTACAATGAGCAGTTCTTC,CASSPEPGSYNEQFF
TRBD1,TRBV19,-,TRBJ2-3,TGTGCCAGTAGTGTAACAGGGGGCGCGACAGATACGCAGTATTTT,CASSVTGGATDTQYF
-,TRBV29-1,-,TRBJ2-1,TGCAGCGTTGATAGGGGGGAACGCAATGAGCAGTTCTTC,CSVDRGERNEQFF
-,TRBV29-1,once,TRBJ1-5,TGCAGCGTTCAGACCCATAGCAATCAGCCCCAGCATTTT,CSVQTHSNQPQHF
-,TRBV19,-,TRBJ1-3,TGTGCCAGTAGTATTCCCGGGACTGATGGAAACACCATATATTTT,CASSIPGTDGNTIYF
TRBD2,TRBV7-8,few,TRBJ2-7,TGTGCCAGCAGCTCCCGAAGCTCGACTAGCGGGAGTCCCCACGAGCAGTACTTC,CASSSRSSTSGSPHEQYF
-,TRBV5-5,-,TRBJ1-3,TGTGCCAGCAGCTTGGTCCCAATCTCTGGAAACACCATATATTTT,CASSLVPISGNTIYF
-,TRBV6-1,-,TRBJ1-5,TGTGCCAGCACTGAGATCACTGGGCGGGCAGGTAGCAATCAGCCCCAGCATTTT,CASTEITGRAGSNQPQHF
-,TRBV6-5,-,TRBJ1-6,TGTGCCAGCAGTCCAAACAGGGATTCACCCCTCCACTTT,CASSPNRDSPLHF
TRBD2,TRBV3-1/TRBV3-2,-,TRBJ2-1,TGTGCCAGCAGCCGAGGGACTAGCGCGCCCGGTGAGCAGTTCTTC,CASSRGTSAPGEQFF
TRBD2,TRBV19,-,TRBJ2-3,TGTGCCAGTACTAGCGGGGGAACTAGCACAGATACGCAGTATTTT,CASTSGGTSTDTQYF
TRBD1,TRBV28,-,TRBJ1-5,TGTGCCAGCAGCCCGCCCGGACAGGCAGGACAGCCCCAGCATTTT,CASSPPGQAGQPQHF
-,TRBV30,-,TRBJ1-1,TGTGCCTGGAGTGTACCCCTTGGAAGAGCTTTCTTT,CAWSVPLGRAFF
-,TRBV10-1,-,TRBJ1-1,TGCGCCAGCAGTGGCTATGGCACTGAAGCTTTCTTT,CASSGYGTEAFF
-,TRBV9,-,TRBJ1-4,TGTGCCAGCAGCGTAGGCGGAGGGATATGGGGGACTAATGAAAAACTGTTTTTT,CASSVGGGIWGTNEKLFF
TRBD2,TRBV7-3,once,TRBJ2-7,TGTGCCAGCAGCCCGGGACTAGCGGGAGGCCTCCCGGGAGAGCAGTACTTC,CASSPGLAGGLPGEQYF
TRBD1,TRBV5-1,-,TRBJ2-2,TGCGCCAGCAGCCTACAGGGGGGATCGAACACCGGGGAGCTGTTTTTT,CASSLQGGSNTGELFF
-,TRBV14,once,TRBJ2-1,TGTGCCAGCAGCCGGGGCAGAAGCTCCTACAATGAGCAGTTCTTC,CASSRGRSSYNEQFF
-,TRBV2,-,TRBJ1-1,TGTGCCAGTGAGGGGACGGTGAACACTGAAGCTTTCTTT,CASEGTVNTEAFF
-,TRBV15,-,TRBJ1-1,TGTGCCACCAGCAGAGGGGGAACACAGGGTGAAGCTTTCTTT,CATSRGGTQGEAFF
TRBD1,TRBV19,-,TRBJ2-7,TGTGCCAGTAGTGTTAGAACAGGGGCTTTTTACGAGCAGTACTTC,CASSVRTGAFYEQYF
-,TRBV14,-,TRBJ1-2,TGTGCCAGCAGCCAAGACGGTAACTATGGCTACACCTTC,CASSQDGNYGYTF
-,TRBV28,-,TRBJ2-5,TGTGCCAGTGGGGTGTTGGGCGGCCAAGAGACCCAGTACTTC,CASGVLGGQETQYF
TRBD2,TRBV5-1,once,TRBJ2-7,TGCGCCAGCAGCTTTGACGCTAGCGGGAGGCCCCCCCGGACCTACGAGCAGTACTTC,CASSFDASGRPPRTYEQYF
TRBD1,TRBV18,-,TRBJ1-1,TGTGCCAGCACCTGGACAGGATTAGACACTGAAGCTTTCTTT,CASTWTGLDTEAFF
TRBD1,TRBV6-4,-,TRBJ2-1,TGTGCCAGCAGTGAGGAGTCGGGACAGGGAAACAATGAGCAGTTCTTC,CASSEESGQGNNEQFF
-,TRBV12-5,-,TRBJ2-7,TGTGCTAGTGGCCCCGGTCTGTTACGGCGGGACGAGCAGTACTTC,CASGPGLLRRDEQYF
-,TRBV3-1/TRBV3-2,-,TRBJ2-1,TGTGCCAGCAGCCCATCCGGGGGCGGGTACAATGAGCAGTTCTTC,CASSPSGGGYNEQFF
TRBD2,TRBV5-1,-,TRBJ2-1,TGCGCCAGCAAGCTAGCGGGAGGCCGCTCCTACAATGAGCAGTTCTTC,CASKLAGGRSYNEQFF
TRBD1,TRBV30,-,TRBJ1-1,TGTGCCTGGAGAGTCCCGGGACAGGGGAGGAGAACTGAAGCTTTCTTT,CAWRVPGQGRRTEAFF
-,TRBV5-1,-,TRBJ2-7,TGCGCCAGCAGCTTATGGGGCGCCTACGAGCAGTACTTC,CASSLWGAYEQYF
-,TRBV3-1/TRBV3-2,-,TRBJ1-5,TGTGCCAGCAGCCAAGGGGCAGGCAATCAGCCCCAGCATTTT,CASSQGAGNQPQHF
-,TRBV3-1/TRBV3-2,-,TRBJ1-2,TGTGCCAGCAGCCAATCGCCATCCTCCGGGGGCGCGGGCTATGGCTACACCTTC,CASSQSPSSGGAGYGYTF
-,TRBV12-3/TRBV12-4,-,TRBJ2-1,TGTGCCAGCAGATTGGACAGCTATGAGCAGTTCTTC,CASRLDSYEQFF
TRBD1,TRBV23-1,-,TRBJ2-2,TGCGCCAGTGGGACAGGGGTAACCGGGGAGCTGTTTTTT,CASGTGVTGELFF
-,TRBV19,-,TRBJ1-5,TGTGCCAGTAGTATCCAAGATATAGGGTGGAATCAGCCCCAGCATTTT,CASSIQDIGWNQPQHF
TRBD2,TRBV27,-,TRBJ2-1,TGTGCCAGCACCTTGACTAGCGGGATGCCCAATGAGCAGTTCTTC,CASTLTSGMPNEQFF
-,TRBV15,-,TRBJ1-1,TGTGCCACCAGCAGAGTGGGGAACACTGAAGCTTTCTTT,CATSRVGNTEAFF
-,TRBV28,-,TRBJ1-3,TGTGCCAGCAGTCCCCTTTCTGGAGGGGGTCTGGACACCATATATTTT,CASSPLSGGGLDTIYF
-,TRBV12-3/TRBV12-4,-,TRBJ2-5,TGTGCCAGCAGCCGGGATCTACAAGAGACCCAGTACTTC,CASSRDLQETQYF
-,TRBV5-6,once,TRBJ1-1,TGTGCCAGCAGCAAAATGAACACTGAAGCTTTCTTT,CASSKMNTEAFF
TRBD2,TRBV19,-,TRBJ2-2,TGTGCCAGTAGTTCGATGGATTCGGGAGGGTCTGCCGGGGAGCTGTTTTTT,CASSSMDSGGSAGELFF
-,TRBV18,once,TRBJ2-1,TGTGCCAGCTCACTCGACCGACAGTACAATGAGCAGTTCTTC,CASSLDRQYNEQFF
-,TRBV30,-,TRBJ2-2,TGTGCCTGTACAGGGTTCAACACCGGGGAGCTGTTTTTT,CACTGFNTGELFF